The table lists the clone carrying this T cell receptor (beta chain) with a few counts. Antigen specificity is unknown. The data derive from a study of blood T cells in healthy people across ages. Germline CDR1 SGHRS, CDR2 YFSETQ. The CDR3 has 15 amino acids. V was pared by 4 bases and J by 2 bases, with 15 bases between. The study's findings and limits: PBMCs that were unsorted prevented a conclusive naive versus antigen-experienced comparison. It was the long-lived donors that had more naive CD4+ cells and higher diversity than aged donors.

Aged about 6 to 90, donors were systemically healthy Caucasians from Russia. Then a second PCR, running about 6 to 12 cycles, was carried out with a sample-barcoded 5' primer and a J-beta primer mix. Any given sample supplied a minimum of 2.5 million CDR3-containing paired-end reads. TCRdb redid the calling of the 5' RACE reads with MiXCR, one entry per CDR3 protein. Of more than 500,000 distinct CDR3 sequences in the sample, about 26% are singletons; the top ten hold about 18%. The origin of this receptor is a woman in her 70s in good health. The rearrangement links TRBV5-1 to TRBJ1-1; D unresolved. The source material was blood. For the CDR3, the DNA is TGCGCCAGCAGCCCCTTAATCGGTAGAAACACTGAAGCTTTCTTT. It encodes CASSPLIGRNTEAFF.